A single sample is the source of the 3 T cell receptor beta chains below, sequenced in a study of T cell responses to AZD1222 COVID-19 vaccine. Sequencing used immunoSEQ multiplex PCR; TCRdb keeps in-frame clones, though not all of them. This table has tens of thousands of clones, around 83% appearing once. The sequenced sample was peripheral blood, obtained 28 days after the second AZD1222 dose. These receptors all stem from an adult who received the AZD1222 COVID-19 vaccine.

The CDR3 nucleotides read TGTGCCAGCACCGAAGGGTTTGGCTACACCTTC. Its translation: CASTEGFGYTF. The rearrangement joins TRBV6-5 to TRBJ1-2; D unclear. The CDR3 runs to 11 residues. Germline V lookup: CDR1 MNHEY, CDR2 SVGAGI. With 7 bases removed from V and 7 bases from J, the gap between germline ends came to 10 bases.

This chain links TRBV12-3 or TRBV12-4 with TRBJ1-1; 7 positions match TRBD1. V was clipped by 6 bases and J by 10 bases; unmatched bases: 8. The CDR3 covers 12 residues. CDR3 loop: CASSPTGRRAFF. The CDR3 region has the DNA TGTGCCAGCAGCCCGACAGGGCGTCGAGCTTTCTTT.

The rearrangement links TRBV7-9 to TRBJ2-3, with D tentatively TRBD1 (7 bases). The V end lost 7 bases, the J end lost 3 bases, and 17 bases lay between the germline ends. The CDR3 totals 15 residues. Looked up from germline, CDR1 is SEHNR and CDR2 is FQNEAQ (reference sequence). The CDR3 DNA follows: TGTGCCAGCACCCGGGGGACAGCGACGACAGATACGCAGTATTTT. Amino acid sequence: CASTRGTATTDTQYF.